The clone carrying this T cell receptor (beta chain) was observed once. From germline, CDR1 is SGHRS and CDR2 YFSETQ. Trimming cost V 4 bases and J 5 bases, with 13 bases left between them. The CDR3 loop spans 13 amino acids. This sample was taken from a study of cytomegalovirus exposure and HLA in healthy donors. The PCR had 60 Vbeta and 13 Jbeta primers. Sequencing was performed with immunoSEQ multiplex PCR; in TCRdb, only in-frame clones are kept and a portion is missing. The table has under 200,000 clones, 81% seen once. The V and J genes are TRBV5-1 and TRBJ2-7, with a possible D match to TRBD1 (6 bases). The receptor's source is a woman aged 45-65 years in good health and CMV-seronegative. The sequencing sample was made of PBMCs. The CDR3 is CASSEQGPNEQYF. CDR3 nucleotides: TGCGCCAGCAGCGAACAGGGTCCCAACGAGCAGTACTTC.